The rows below give T cell receptor beta chains drawn from one sample of a study of T cells in tumors after PD-1 blockade. Produced via immunoSEQ multiplex PCR; TCRdb's table is partial and in-frame only. The sample lists almost 8,500 clones, approximately 60% seen once, with 10% to 15% in the top ten. This specimen was tumor tissue, taken after anti-PD-1 treatment. These receptors came from a human donor with basal cell carcinoma. The CDR3 runs from the conserved cysteine through the conserved F or W. A D gene is named only where the DNA matches it firmly. Clone size is stated in some rows and not others, as once, few, many or a class when expanded.

NA	NA	TRBV4-1	TRBJ2-5	TGCGCCAGCAGCCAAGTATTTACAGGGAGAGAGACCCAGTACTTC	CASSQVFTGRETQYF
NA	NA	TRBV2	TRBJ1-4	TGTGCCAGCAGTGTTCAGGGTTTTAATGAAAAACTGTTTTTT	CASSVQGFNEKLFF
NA	TRBD1	TRBV9	TRBJ1-1	TGTGCCAGCAGCACCCGGACAGGGATGAACACTGAAGCTTTCTTT	CASSTRTGMNTEAFF
few	NA	TRBV28	TRBJ1-6	TGTGCCAGCAGTTTATGGGTGACCGGGATGAATTCACCCCTCCACTTT	CASSLWVTGMNSPLHF
NA	TRBD1	TRBV29-1	TRBJ2-5	TGCAGCGTTGAAGATCCGGACAGGGGCGAAGAGACCCAGTACTTC	CSVEDPDRGEETQYF
NA	TRBD2	TRBV13	TRBJ2-1	TGTGCCAGCAGTTCCACTAGCGGGACCTACAATGAGCAGTTCTTC	CASSSTSGTYNEQFF
few	NA	TRBV19	TRBJ2-7	TGTGCCAGTAGTATAGATAAGGGACACCCTTCCTACGAGCAGTACTTC	CASSIDKGHPSYEQYF
few	NA	TRBV30	TRBJ2-3	TGTGCCTGGAGTATCAGGGAGGCTGATACGCAGTATTTT	CAWSIREADTQYF
NA	NA	TRBV7-9	TRBJ2-1	TGTGCCAGCAGCTTATCGAGACCCTACAATGAGCAGTTCTTC	CASSLSRPYNEQFF
few	TRBD1	TRBV7-6	TRBJ2-7	TGTGCCAGCAGCATAGAGGACAGGGGGCGGGAGCAGTACTTC	CASSIEDRGREQYF
NA	TRBD2	TRBV6-5	TRBJ2-3	TGTGCCAGCATCGAAAGGACTAGCGGGGGGGGTACGCAGTATTTT	CASIERTSGGGTQYF
NA	TRBD2	TRBV27	TRBJ2-1	TGTGCCAGCAGTTGGTATCCTGTAGCGGGGGCGAGAAATGAGCAGTTCTTC	CASSWYPVAGARNEQFF
NA	NA	TRBV3-1/TRBV3-2	TRBJ1-5	TGTGCCAGCAGCCCCCGAGCCGTAGGGGCGGGCAATCAGCCCCAGCATTTT	CASSPRAVGAGNQPQHF
NA	NA	TRBV11-1	TRBJ2-2	TGTGCCAGCAGCCTCCGACCCGAACACCGGGGAGCTGTTTTT	CASSLRPEHRGAVF
NA	TRBD1	TRBV6-6	TRBJ1-2	TGTGCCAGCAGCATCCTGACAGGGTGGACGGATGGCTACACCTTC	CASSILTGWTDGYTF
NA	NA	TRBV6-1	TRBJ1-1	TGTGCCAGCAGTGAAGCGACAGGTTTTTTTCTCACTGAAGCTTTCTTT	CASSEATGFFLTEAFF
NA	NA	TRBV19	TRBJ2-1	TGTGCCAGTAGTAGTATGGCGGGGGCTGGCAATGAGCAGTTCTTC	CASSSMAGAGNEQFF
NA	TRBD1	TRBV5-6	TRBJ1-1	TGTGCCAGCAGCGTTGGACAGGCGAACACTGAAGCTTTCTTT	CASSVGQANTEAFF
NA	NA	TRBV6-5	TRBJ2-3	TGTGCCAGCAGTTACTCGGGCGGGGTGGATACGCAGTATTTT	CASSYSGGVDTQYF
NA	NA	TRBV5-1	TRBJ1-1	TGCGCCAGCAGCTACACAGGGTTGGACACTGAAGCTTTCTTT	CASSYTGLDTEAFF